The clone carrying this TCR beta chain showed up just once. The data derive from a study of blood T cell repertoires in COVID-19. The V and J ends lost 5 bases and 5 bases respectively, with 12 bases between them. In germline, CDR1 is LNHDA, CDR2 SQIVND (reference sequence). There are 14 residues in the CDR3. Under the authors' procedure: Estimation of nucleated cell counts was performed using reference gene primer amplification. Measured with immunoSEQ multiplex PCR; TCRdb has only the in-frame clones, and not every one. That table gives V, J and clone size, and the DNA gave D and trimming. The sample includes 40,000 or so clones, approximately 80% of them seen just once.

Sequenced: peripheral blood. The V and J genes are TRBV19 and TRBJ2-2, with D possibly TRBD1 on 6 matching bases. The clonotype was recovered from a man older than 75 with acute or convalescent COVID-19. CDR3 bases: TGTGCCAGTAGTTCCCCAAGGGGGACCGGGGAGCTGTTTTTT. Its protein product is CASSSPRGTGELFF.